These 6 T cell receptor beta chains were sequenced from one sample in a study of blood T cell repertoires in COVID-19. Sequenced by immunoSEQ multiplex PCR; TCRdb stores in-frame clones only, minus some. The repertoire holds about 190,000 clones, with 70% to 80% as singletons. Sequencing was carried out using peripheral blood. The receptors derive from a woman in her fifties or sixties with acute or convalescent COVID-19.

The chain carries TRBV25-1 and TRBJ2-1; tentatively, D is TRBD1 (6 bases). V lost 1 base, J lost 10 bases, and 11 bases lay in between. CDR3 length equals 13 residues. The germline CDR1 and CDR2 sequences are MGHDK and SYGVNS. The CDR3 DNA follows: TGTGCCAGCAGTGAATTCGGGACAAAGGAGCAGTTCTTC. It specifies CASSEFGTKEQFF.

The chain links TRBV2 to TRBJ1-2, with D possibly matching TRBD1 (5 bases). The V end was cut by 7 bases, the J end by 7 bases, with 16 bases between. This CDR3 has 13 residues. CDR1 and CDR2 (germline): SNHLY, FYNNEI. The CDR3: CASMGQGYGGYTF. CDR3 in DNA: TGTGCCAGCATGGGTCAGGGCTACGGTGGCTACACCTTC.

The chain uses TRBV25-1 and TRBJ2-2; possible D gene TRBD2, 5 bases. Trimming shortened V by 7 bases and J by 1 base, and 13 bases separated the two germline ends. CDR1 is MGHDK, CDR2 SYGVNS, per germline. CDR3 length equals 15 residues. CDR3 nucleotide sequence: TGTGCCAGCAATTCCGGACGGGAGAACACCGGGGAGCTGTTTTTT. It is translated as CASNSGRENTGELFF.

In DNA, the CDR3 is TGTGCCAGCTCGCCAGACAGGCGGTACACTGAAGCTTTCTTT. Translation gives CASSPDRRYTEAFF. The chain recombines TRBV18 with TRBJ1-1; possibly TRBD1 for D (6 bases). The V gene's germline CDR1 is KGHSH and CDR2 LQKENI. CDR3 length: 14 residues. V gave up 6 bases and J gave up 3 bases, with 14 bases separating them.

The V call is TRBV6-2 or TRBV6-3, the J call TRBJ2-5; D is unresolved. Trimming took off 2 bases at V and 1 base at J, with 8 bases between the two ends. This CDR3 contains 14 residues. Germline CDR1 MNHEY, CDR2 SVGEGT. CDR3 nucleotides: TGTGCCAGCAGTTACGGCGGTCCCCAAGAGACCCAGTACTTC. Translation gives CASSYGGPQETQYF.

This chain uses TRBV5-1 with TRBJ2-2, with D possibly being TRBD2 (5 bases). The CDR3 sequence is 17 residues long. Germline V CDR1 and CDR2: SGHRS, YFSETQ. Trimming removed 0 bases from V and 2 bases from J, with 14 bases in between. Here the CDR3 DNA reads TGCGCCAGCAGCTTGGGAGGGCTGGCCACCAACACCGGGGAGCTGTTTTTT. This codes for CASSLGGLATNTGELFF.